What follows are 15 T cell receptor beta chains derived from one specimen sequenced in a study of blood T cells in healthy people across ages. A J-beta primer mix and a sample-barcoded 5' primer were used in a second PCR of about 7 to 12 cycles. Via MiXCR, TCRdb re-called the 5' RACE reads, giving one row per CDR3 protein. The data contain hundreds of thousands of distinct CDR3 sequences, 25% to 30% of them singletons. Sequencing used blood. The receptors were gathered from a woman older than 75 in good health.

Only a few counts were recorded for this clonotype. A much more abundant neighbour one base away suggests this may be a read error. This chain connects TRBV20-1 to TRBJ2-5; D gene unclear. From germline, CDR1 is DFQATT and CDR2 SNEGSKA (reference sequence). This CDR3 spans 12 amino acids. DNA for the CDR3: TGCAGGGCGAAGAGCAGCGTCAGGACCCAGTACTTC. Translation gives CRAKSSVRTQYF.

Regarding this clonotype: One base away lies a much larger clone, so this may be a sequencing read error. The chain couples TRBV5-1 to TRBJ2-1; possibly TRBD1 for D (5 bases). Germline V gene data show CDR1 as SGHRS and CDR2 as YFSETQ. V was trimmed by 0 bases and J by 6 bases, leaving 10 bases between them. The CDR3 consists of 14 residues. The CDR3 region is CASSLGRASNEQFF. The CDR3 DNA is TGCGCCAGCAGCTTGGGCAGGGCTAGCAATGAGCAGTTCTTC.

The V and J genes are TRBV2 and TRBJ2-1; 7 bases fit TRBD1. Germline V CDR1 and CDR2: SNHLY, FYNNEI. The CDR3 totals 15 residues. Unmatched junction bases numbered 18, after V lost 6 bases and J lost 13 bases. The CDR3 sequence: CASRGFLQGKETQFF. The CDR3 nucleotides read TGTGCCAGCAGAGGCTTTTTACAGGGGAAGGAGACCCAGTTCTTC. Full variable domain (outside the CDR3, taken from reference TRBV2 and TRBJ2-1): EPEVTQTPSHQVTQMGQEVILRCVPISNHLYFYWYRQILGQKVEFLVSFYNNEISEKSEIFDDQFSVERPDGSNFTLKIRSTKLEDSAMYFCASRGFLQGKETQFFGPGTRLTVL.

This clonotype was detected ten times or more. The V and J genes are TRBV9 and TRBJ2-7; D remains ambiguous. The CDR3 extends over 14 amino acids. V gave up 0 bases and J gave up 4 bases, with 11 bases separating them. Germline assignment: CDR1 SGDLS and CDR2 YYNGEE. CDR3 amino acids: CASSVGTSRYEQYF. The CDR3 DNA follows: TGTGCCAGCAGCGTAGGAACCTCTAGGTACGAGCAGTACTTC.

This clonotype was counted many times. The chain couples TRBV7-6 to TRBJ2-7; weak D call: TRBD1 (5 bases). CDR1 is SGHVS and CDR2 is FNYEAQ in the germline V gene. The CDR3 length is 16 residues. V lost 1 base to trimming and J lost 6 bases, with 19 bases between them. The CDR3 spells CASSLGAGKPSVEQYF. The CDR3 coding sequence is TGTGCCAGCAGCTTAGGTGCAGGGAAGCCCTCCGTCGAGCAGTACTTC.

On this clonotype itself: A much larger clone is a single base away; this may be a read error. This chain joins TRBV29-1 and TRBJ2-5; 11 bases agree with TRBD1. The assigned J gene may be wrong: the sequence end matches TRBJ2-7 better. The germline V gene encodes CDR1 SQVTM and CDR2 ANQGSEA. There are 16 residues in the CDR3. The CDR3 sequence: CRVEVGRTGGRYEQYF. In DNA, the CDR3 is TGCAGAGTTGAAGTAGGTCGGACAGGGGGCCGGTACGAGCAGTACTTC.

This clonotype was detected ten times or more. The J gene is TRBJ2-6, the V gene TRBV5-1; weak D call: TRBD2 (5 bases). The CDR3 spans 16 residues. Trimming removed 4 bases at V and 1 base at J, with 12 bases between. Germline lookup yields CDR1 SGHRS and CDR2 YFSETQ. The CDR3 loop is CASSGGLSSGANVLTF. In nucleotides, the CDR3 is TGCGCCAGCAGCGGCGGACTGTCTTCTGGGGCCAACGTCCTGACTTTC.

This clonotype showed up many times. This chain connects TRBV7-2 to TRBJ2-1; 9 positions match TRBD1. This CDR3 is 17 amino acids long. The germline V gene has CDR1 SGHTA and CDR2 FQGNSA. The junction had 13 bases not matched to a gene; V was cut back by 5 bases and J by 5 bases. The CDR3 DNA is TGTGCCAGCAGCCGGATCGCCGCCGGGACAGGGAACAATGAGCAGTTCTTC. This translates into CASSRIAAGTGNNEQFF.

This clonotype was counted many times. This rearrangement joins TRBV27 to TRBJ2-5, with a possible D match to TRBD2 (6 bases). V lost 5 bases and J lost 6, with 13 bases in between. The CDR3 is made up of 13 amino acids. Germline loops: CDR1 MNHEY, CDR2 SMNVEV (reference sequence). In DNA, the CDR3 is TGTGCCAGCAGTCTCCACGGGGGTCAGACCCAGTACTTC. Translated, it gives CASSLHGGQTQYF.

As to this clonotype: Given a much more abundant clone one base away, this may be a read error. The CDR3 spells CARSVHRDRDNEQYF. CDR3 in DNA: TGTGCCCGGAGTGTACATAGAGACAGGGACAACGAGCAGTACTTC. This chain links TRBV30 with TRBJ2-7; 7 positions agree with TRBD1. Germline V gene data show CDR1 as GTSNPN and CDR2 as SVGIG (reference sequence). There are 15 residues in the CDR3.

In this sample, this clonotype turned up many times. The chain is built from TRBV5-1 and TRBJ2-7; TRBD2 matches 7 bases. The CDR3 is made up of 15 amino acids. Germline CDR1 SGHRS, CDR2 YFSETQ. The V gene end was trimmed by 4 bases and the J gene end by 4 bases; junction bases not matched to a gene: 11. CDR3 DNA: TGCGCCAGCAGCACCAACGGGGGGACTCGTTACGAGCAGTACTTC. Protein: CASSTNGGTRYEQYF.

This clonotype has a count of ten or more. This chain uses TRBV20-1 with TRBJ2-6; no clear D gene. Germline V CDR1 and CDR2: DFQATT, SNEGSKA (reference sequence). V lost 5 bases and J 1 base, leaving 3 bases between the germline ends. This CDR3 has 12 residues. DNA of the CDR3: TGCAGTGCTCTTTCTGGGGCCAACGTCCTGACTTTC. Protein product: CSALSGANVLTF.

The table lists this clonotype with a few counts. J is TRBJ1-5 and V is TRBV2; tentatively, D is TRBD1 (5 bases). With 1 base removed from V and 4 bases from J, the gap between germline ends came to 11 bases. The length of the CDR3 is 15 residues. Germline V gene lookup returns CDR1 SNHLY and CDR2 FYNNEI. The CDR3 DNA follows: TGTGCCAGCAGTGAAGGTTTGGGGGGAAATCAGCCCCAGCATTTT. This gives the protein CASSEGLGGNQPQHF. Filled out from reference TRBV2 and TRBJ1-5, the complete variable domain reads EPEVTQTPSHQVTQMGQEVILRCVPISNHLYFYWYRQILGQKVEFLVSFYNNEISEKSEIFDDQFSVERPDGSNFTLKIRSTKLEDSAMYFCASSEGLGGNQPQHFGDGTRLSIL.

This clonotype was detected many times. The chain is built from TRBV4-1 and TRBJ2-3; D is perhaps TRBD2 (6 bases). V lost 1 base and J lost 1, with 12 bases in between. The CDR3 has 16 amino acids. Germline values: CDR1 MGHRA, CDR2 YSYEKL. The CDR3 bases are TGCGCCAGCAGCCAAGGACTAGGCTTCGGCACAGATACGCAGTATTTT. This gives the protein CASSQGLGFGTDTQYF.

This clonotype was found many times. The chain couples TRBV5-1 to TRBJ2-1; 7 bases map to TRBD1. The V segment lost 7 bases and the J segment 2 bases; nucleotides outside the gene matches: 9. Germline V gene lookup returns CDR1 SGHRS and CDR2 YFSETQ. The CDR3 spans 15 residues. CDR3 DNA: TGCGCCAGCGGCCGACAGGGAGTAACCTACAATGAGCAGTTCTTC. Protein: CASGRQGVTYNEQFF.